This record concerns one T cell receptor (beta chain) sequence. The antigen is unknown. This entry belongs to a study of graft-versus-host responses after intestinal transplantation. Study-wide context: Multivisceral, liver-intestinal, or isolated intestinal grafts were transplanted into recipients. The whole recipient group had anti-thymocyte globulin induction followed by tacrolimus and steroids for about three years. General study points: With peak circulating GvH clone levels came an association with early post-transplant HvG declines. GvH clones detected in recipient marrow included some appearing first in ileum or blood.

Assay used: immunoSEQ multiplex PCR; TCRdb lists only in-frame clones, some missing. The sample records some 84,000 clones, roughly 80% being singletons. Germline V gene sequence: CDR1 SNHLY, CDR2 FYNNEI. Between the trimmed V and J ends, which lost 5 bases and 2 bases, there was a span of 10 bases. The CDR3 has 14 amino acids. V gene TRBV2 combines with J gene TRBJ1-5, with D perhaps TRBD1 (6 bases). This receptor was taken from a human donor who received an intestinal transplant. Sequenced here: unstimulated CD4+ T cells sorted from spleen or lymph node cells, sampled before intestinal transplant. CDR3 region: CASSSQGRNQPQHF. Here the CDR3 DNA reads TGTGCCAGCAGTTCACAGGGTCGCAATCAGCCCCAGCATTTT.